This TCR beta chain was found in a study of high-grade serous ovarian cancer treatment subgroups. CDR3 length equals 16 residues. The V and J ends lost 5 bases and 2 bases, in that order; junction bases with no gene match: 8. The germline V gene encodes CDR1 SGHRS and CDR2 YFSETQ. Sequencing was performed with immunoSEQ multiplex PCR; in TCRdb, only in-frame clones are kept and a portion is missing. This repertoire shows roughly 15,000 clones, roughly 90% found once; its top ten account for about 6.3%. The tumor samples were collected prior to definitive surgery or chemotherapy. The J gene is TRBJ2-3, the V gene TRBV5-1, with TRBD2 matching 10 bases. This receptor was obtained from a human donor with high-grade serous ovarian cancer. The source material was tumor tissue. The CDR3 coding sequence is TGCGCCAGCAGGCCCCTAGCGGGGGCGATCACAGATACGCAGTATTTT. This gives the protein CASRPLAGAITDTQYF.